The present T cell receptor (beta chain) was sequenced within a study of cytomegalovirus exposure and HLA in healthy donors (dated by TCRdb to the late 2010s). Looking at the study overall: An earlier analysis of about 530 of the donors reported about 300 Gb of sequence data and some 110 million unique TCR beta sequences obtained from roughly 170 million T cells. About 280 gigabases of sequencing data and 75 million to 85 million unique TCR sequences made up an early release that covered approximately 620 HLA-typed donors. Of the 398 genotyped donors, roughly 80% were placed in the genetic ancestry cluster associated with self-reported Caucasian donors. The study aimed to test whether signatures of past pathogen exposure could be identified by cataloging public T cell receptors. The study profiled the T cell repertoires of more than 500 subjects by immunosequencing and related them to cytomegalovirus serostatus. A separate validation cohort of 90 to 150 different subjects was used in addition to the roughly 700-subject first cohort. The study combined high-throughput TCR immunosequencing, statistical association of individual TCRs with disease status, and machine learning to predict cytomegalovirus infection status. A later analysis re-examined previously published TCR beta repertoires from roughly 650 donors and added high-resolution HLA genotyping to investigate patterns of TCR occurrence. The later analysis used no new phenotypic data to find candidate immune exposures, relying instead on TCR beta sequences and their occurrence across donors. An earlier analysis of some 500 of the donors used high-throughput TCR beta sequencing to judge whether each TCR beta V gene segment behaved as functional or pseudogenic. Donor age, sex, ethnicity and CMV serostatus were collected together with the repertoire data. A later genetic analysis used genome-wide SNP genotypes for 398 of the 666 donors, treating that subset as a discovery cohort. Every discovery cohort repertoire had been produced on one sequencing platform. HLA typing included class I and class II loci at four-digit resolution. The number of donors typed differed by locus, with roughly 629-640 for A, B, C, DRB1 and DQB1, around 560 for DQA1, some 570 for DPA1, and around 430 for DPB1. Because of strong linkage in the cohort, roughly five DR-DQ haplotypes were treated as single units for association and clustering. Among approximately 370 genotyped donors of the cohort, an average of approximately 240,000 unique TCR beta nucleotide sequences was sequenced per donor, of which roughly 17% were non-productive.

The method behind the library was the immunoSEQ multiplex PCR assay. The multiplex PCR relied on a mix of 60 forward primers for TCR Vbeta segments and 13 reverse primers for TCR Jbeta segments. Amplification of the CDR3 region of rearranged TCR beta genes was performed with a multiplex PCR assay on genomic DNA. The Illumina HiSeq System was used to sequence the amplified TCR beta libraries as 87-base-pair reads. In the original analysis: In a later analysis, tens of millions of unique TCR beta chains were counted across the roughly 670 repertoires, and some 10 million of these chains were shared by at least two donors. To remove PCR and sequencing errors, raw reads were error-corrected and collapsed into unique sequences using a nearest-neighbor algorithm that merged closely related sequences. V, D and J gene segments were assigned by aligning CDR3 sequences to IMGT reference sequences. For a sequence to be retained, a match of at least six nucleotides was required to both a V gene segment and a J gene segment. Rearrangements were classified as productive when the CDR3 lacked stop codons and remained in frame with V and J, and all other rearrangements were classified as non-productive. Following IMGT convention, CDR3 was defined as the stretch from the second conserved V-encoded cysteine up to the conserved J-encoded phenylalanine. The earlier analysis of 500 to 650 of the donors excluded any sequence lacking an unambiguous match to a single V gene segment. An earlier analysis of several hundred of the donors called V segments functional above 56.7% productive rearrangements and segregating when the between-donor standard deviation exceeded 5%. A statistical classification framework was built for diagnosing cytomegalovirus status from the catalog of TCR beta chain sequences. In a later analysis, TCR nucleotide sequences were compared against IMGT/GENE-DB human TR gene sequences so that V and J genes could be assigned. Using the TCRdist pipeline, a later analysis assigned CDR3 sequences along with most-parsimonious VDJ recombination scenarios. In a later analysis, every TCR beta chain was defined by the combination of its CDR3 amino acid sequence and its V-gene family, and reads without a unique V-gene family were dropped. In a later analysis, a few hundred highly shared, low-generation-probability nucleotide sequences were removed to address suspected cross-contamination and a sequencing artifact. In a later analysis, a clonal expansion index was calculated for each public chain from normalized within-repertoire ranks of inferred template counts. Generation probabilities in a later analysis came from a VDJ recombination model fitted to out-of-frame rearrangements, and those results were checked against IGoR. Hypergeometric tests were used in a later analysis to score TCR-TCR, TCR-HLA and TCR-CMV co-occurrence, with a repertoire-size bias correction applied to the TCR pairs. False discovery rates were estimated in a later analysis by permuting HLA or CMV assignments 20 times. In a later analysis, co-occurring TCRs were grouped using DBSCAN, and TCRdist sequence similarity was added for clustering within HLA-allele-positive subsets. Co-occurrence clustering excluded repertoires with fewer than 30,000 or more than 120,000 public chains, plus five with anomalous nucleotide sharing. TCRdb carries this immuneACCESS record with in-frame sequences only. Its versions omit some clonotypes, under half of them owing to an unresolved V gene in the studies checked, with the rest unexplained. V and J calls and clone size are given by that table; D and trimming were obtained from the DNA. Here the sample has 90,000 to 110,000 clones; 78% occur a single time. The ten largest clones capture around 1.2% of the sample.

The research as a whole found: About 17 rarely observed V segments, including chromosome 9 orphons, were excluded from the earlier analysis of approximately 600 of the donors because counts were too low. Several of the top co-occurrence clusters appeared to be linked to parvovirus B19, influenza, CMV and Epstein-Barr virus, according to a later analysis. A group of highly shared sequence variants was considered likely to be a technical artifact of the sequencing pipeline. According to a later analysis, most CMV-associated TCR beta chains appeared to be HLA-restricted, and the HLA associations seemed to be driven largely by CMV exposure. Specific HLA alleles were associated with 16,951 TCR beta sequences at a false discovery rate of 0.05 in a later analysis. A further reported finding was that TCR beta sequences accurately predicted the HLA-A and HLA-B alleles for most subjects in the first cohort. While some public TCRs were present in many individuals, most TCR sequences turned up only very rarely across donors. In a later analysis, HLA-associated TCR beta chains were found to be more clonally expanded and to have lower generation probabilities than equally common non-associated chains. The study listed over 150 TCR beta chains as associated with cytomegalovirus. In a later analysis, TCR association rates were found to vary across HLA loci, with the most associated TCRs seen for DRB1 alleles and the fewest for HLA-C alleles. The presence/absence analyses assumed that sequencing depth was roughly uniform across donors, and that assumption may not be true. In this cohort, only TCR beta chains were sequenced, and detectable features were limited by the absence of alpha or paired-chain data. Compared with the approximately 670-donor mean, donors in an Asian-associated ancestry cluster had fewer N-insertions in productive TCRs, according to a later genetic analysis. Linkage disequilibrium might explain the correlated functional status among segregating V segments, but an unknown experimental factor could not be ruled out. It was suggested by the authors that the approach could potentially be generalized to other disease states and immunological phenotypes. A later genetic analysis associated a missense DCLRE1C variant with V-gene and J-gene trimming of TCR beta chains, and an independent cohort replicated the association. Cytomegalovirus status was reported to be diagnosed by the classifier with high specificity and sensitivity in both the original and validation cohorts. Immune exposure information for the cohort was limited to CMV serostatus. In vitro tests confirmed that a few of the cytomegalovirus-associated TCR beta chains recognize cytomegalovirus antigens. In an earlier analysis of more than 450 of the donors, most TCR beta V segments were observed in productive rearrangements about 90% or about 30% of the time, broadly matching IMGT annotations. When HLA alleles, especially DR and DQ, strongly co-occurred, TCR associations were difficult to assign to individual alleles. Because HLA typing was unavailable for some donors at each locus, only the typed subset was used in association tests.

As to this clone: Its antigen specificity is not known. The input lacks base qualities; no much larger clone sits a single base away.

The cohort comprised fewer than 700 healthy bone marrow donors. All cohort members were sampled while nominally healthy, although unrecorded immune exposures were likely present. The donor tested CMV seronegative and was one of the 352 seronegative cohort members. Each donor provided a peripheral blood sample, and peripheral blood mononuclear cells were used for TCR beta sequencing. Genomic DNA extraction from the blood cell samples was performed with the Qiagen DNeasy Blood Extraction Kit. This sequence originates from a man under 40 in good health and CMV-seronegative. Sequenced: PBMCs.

The encoded CDR3 is CASSLSGNQPQHF. The bases read TGTGCCAGCAGCTTATCCGGGAATCAGCCCCAGCATTTT. The rearranged chain carries TRBV7-8 and TRBJ1-5, with no reliable assignment of the D segment. Including the terminal cysteine and phenylalanine, the CDR3 comprises 13 residues. The entry retains the CDR3 DNA only, 39 bases that are in frame from base 1. CDR1 and CDR2, per the germline V gene, are SGHVS and FQNEAQ. V and J are truncated by 2 bases and 4 bases respectively, leaving an intervening sequence of 6 bases. This CDR3, with the reference TRBV7-8 and TRBJ1-5 proteins standing in past its ends, gives the full variable domain GAGVSQSPRYKVAKRGQDVALRCDPISGHVSLFWYQQALGQGPEFLTYFQNEAQLDKSGLPSDRFFAERPEGSVSTLKIQRTQQEDSAVYLCASSLSGNQPQHFGDGTRLSIL.